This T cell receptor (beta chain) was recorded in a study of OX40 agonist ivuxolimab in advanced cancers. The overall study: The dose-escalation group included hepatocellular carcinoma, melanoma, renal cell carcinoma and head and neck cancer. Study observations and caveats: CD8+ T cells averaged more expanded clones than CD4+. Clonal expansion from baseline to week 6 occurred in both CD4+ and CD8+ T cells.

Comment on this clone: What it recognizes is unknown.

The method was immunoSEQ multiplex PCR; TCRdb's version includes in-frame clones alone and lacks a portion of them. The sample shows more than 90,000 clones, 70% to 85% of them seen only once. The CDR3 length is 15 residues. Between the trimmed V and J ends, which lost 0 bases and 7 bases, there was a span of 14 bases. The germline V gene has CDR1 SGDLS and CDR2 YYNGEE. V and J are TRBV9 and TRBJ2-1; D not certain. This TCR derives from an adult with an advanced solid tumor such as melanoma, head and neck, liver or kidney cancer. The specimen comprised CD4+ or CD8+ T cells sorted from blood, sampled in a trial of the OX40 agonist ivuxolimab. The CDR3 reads CASSVAGSSGNEQFF. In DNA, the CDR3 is TGTGCCAGCAGCGTAGCAGGTAGTTCCGGTAATGAGCAGTTCTTC. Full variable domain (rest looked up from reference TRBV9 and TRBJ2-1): DSGVTQTPKHLITATGQRVTLRCSPRSGDLSVYWYQQSLDQGLQFLIQYYNGEERAKGNILERFSAQQFPDLHSELNLSSLELGDSALYFCASSVAGSSGNEQFFGPGTRLTVL.